The rows below give T cell receptor beta chains drawn from one sample of a study of radiotherapy plus CTLA-4 blockade in lung cancer. Libraries were prepared by immunoSEQ multiplex PCR; TCRdb keeps only in-frame clonotypes and omits some of them. The table lists approximately 52,000 clones, about 77% of them singletons. The sample was peripheral blood, taken from a patient treated with radiotherapy plus ipilimumab. The receptor set was obtained from a human donor with non-small cell lung cancer whose response to radiotherapy plus ipilimumab could not be evaluated. Both conserved end residues are part of each CDR3. A D gene is named only where the DNA matches it firmly. Size is omitted from some rows. Given values are once, few, many or a class for expanded clones.

d_gene: TRBD1; j_gene: TRBJ2-1; abundance: .; v_gene: TRBV4-3; CDR3aa: CASSQRTGGINEQFF; CDR3nt: TGCGCCAGCAGCCAGAGGACAGGGGGTATCAATGAGCAGTTCTTC
d_gene: .; j_gene: TRBJ1-1; abundance: .; v_gene: TRBV30; CDR3aa: CAWSNDRVNTEAFF; CDR3nt: TGTGCCTGGAGTAATGACAGAGTGAACACTGAAGCTTTCTTT
d_gene: TRBD1; j_gene: TRBJ2-1; abundance: .; v_gene: TRBV7-9; CDR3aa: CASSPTGEFNEQFF; CDR3nt: TGTGCCAGCAGCCCGACAGGGGAATTCAATGAGCAGTTCTTC
d_gene: .; j_gene: TRBJ1-2; abundance: .; v_gene: TRBV5-1; CDR3aa: CASNWGHQDYSADGYTF; CDR3nt: TGCGCCAGCAATTGGGGACACCAAGACTACTCAGCAGATGGCTACACCTTC
d_gene: .; j_gene: TRBJ2-1; abundance: .; v_gene: TRBV14; CDR3aa: CASSRYGTKRANEQFF; CDR3nt: TGTGCCAGCAGCCGTTACGGGACCAAGCGGGCAAATGAGCAGTTCTTC
d_gene: TRBD1; j_gene: TRBJ1-2; abundance: few; v_gene: TRBV10-3; CDR3aa: CAISDSTGAGYGYTF; CDR3nt: TGTGCCATCAGTGATTCTACAGGGGCAGGCTATGGCTACACCTTC
d_gene: .; j_gene: TRBJ1-1; abundance: .; v_gene: TRBV5-5; CDR3aa: CASSLSSSTEAFF; CDR3nt: TGTGCCAGCAGCTTGTCTTCGAGCACTGAAGCTTTCTTT
d_gene: .; j_gene: TRBJ2-5; abundance: once; v_gene: TRBV9; CDR3aa: CASSAGVQETQYF; CDR3nt: TGTGCCAGCAGCGCGGGGGTTCAAGAGACCCAGTACTTC
d_gene: TRBD2; j_gene: TRBJ2-7; abundance: .; v_gene: TRBV5-6; CDR3aa: CASTPGGVPLGYEQYF; CDR3nt: TGTGCCAGCACCCCCGGGGGGGTCCCTTTGGGATACGAGCAGTACTTC
d_gene: TRBD1; j_gene: TRBJ1-5; abundance: .; v_gene: TRBV7-8; CDR3aa: CASSPGQANQPQHF; CDR3nt: TGTGCCAGCAGCCCTGGACAGGCCAATCAGCCCCAGCATTTT
d_gene: TRBD1; j_gene: TRBJ2-7; abundance: .; v_gene: TRBV6-5; CDR3aa: CASSYLGTGTYEQYF; CDR3nt: TGTGCCAGCAGTTACCTTGGGACAGGAACCTACGAGCAGTACTTC
d_gene: .; j_gene: TRBJ2-2; abundance: .; v_gene: TRBV9; CDR3aa: CASSVIGASGELFF; CDR3nt: TGTGCCAGCAGTGTGATAGGGGCTTCCGGGGAGCTGTTTTTT
d_gene: .; j_gene: TRBJ2-3; abundance: .; v_gene: TRBV7-3; CDR3aa: CASSKLSGATDTQYF; CDR3nt: TGTGCCAGCAGCAAGCTAAGCGGAGCCACAGATACGCAGTATTTT
d_gene: .; j_gene: TRBJ1-4; abundance: .; v_gene: TRBV28; CDR3aa: CASTQSGQGGDKLFF; CDR3nt: TGTGCCAGCACCCAAAGCGGGCAGGGAGGCGACAAACTGTTTTTT
d_gene: .; j_gene: TRBJ1-4; abundance: few; v_gene: TRBV28; CDR3aa: CASSPWGGGGEKLFF; CDR3nt: TGTGCCAGCAGTCCTTGGGGGGGCGGAGGAGAAAAACTGTTTTTT
d_gene: .; j_gene: TRBJ2-1; abundance: .; v_gene: TRBV6-5; CDR3aa: CASSPGTLDEQFF; CDR3nt: TGTGCCAGCAGCCCCGGGACTTTGGATGAGCAGTTCTTC
d_gene: TRBD2; j_gene: TRBJ2-7; abundance: .; v_gene: TRBV5-8; CDR3aa: CASSRLATEQYF; CDR3nt: TGTGCCAGCAGCCGACTAGCGACCGAGCAGTACTTC
d_gene: .; j_gene: TRBJ2-2; abundance: .; v_gene: TRBV19; CDR3aa: CASSTRLSGELFF; CDR3nt: TGTGCCAGTAGTACCCGGTTATCTGGGGAGCTGTTTTTT
d_gene: .; j_gene: TRBJ2-1; abundance: .; v_gene: TRBV7-9; CDR3aa: CASSPGSGGKTEQFF; CDR3nt: TGTGCCAGCAGCCCAGGGTCAGGGGGGAAGACAGAGCAGTTCTTC
d_gene: .; j_gene: TRBJ1-5; abundance: once; v_gene: TRBV19; CDR3aa: CASRAIISDFNQPQHF; CDR3nt: TGTGCCAGTAGGGCAATAATCAGTGACTTCAATCAGCCCCAGCATTTT
d_gene: .; j_gene: TRBJ1-3; abundance: .; v_gene: TRBV4-3; CDR3aa: CASSQVAAGKAPGNTIYF; CDR3nt: TGCGCCAGCAGCCAAGTGGCGGCAGGGAAGGCCCCTGGAAACACCATATATTTT
d_gene: TRBD1; j_gene: TRBJ2-5; abundance: .; v_gene: TRBV9; CDR3aa: CASSLRGQGGQETQYF; CDR3nt: TGTGCCAGCAGCCTCAGGGGACAGGGCGGGCAAGAGACCCAGTACTTC
d_gene: .; j_gene: TRBJ2-5; abundance: .; v_gene: TRBV6-5; CDR3aa: CASSYMRAGEETQYF; CDR3nt: TGTGCCAGCAGTTACATGCGTGCGGGTGAAGAGACCCAGTACTTC
d_gene: TRBD2; j_gene: TRBJ2-7; abundance: .; v_gene: TRBV30; CDR3aa: CAWSPVTGGSYEQYF; CDR3nt: TGTGCCTGGAGTCCCGTCACGGGGGGGTCCTACGAGCAGTACTTC
d_gene: .; j_gene: TRBJ2-7; abundance: .; v_gene: TRBV7-9; CDR3aa: CASSSFGAQNSYEQYF; CDR3nt: TGTGCCAGCAGCTCCTTTGGAGCGCAAAACTCCTACGAGCAGTACTTC
d_gene: .; j_gene: TRBJ1-1; abundance: .; v_gene: TRBV7-9; CDR3aa: CASSFQQPNEAFF; CDR3nt: TGTGCCAGCAGCTTCCAACAGCCGAATGAAGCTTTCTTT
d_gene: TRBD1; j_gene: TRBJ2-2; abundance: few; v_gene: TRBV5-1; CDR3aa: CASSEGQGGRELFF; CDR3nt: TGCGCCAGCAGCGAAGGACAGGGAGGCCGGGAGCTGTTTTTT
d_gene: .; j_gene: TRBJ2-1; abundance: .; v_gene: TRBV30; CDR3aa: CAWAGQNNEQFF; CDR3nt: TGTGCCTGGGCAGGGCAAAACAATGAGCAGTTCTTC
d_gene: TRBD2; j_gene: TRBJ2-7; abundance: .; v_gene: TRBV4-3; CDR3aa: CASSHQGRGEQYF; CDR3nt: TGCGCCAGCAGTCATCAAGGGAGGGGCGAGCAGTACTTC
d_gene: .; j_gene: TRBJ2-7; abundance: .; v_gene: TRBV7-9; CDR3aa: CASSFAESYEQYF; CDR3nt: TGTGCCAGCAGCTTCGCAGAATCCTACGAGCAGTACTTC
d_gene: TRBD2; j_gene: TRBJ2-3; abundance: .; v_gene: TRBV7-6; CDR3aa: CASVGSGGAGDTQYF; CDR3nt: TGTGCCAGCGTAGGAAGCGGGGGGGCCGGAGATACGCAGTATTTT
d_gene: .; j_gene: TRBJ1-4; abundance: once; v_gene: TRBV18; CDR3aa: CASSLGTLNEKLFF; CDR3nt: TGTGCCAGCTCACTCGGGACTCTTAATGAAAAACTGTTTTTT
d_gene: .; j_gene: TRBJ1-6; abundance: .; v_gene: TRBV27; CDR3aa: CASSWRTDSPLHF; CDR3nt: TGTGCCAGCAGTTGGAGGACAGATTCACCCCTCCACTTT
d_gene: .; j_gene: TRBJ2-2; abundance: .; v_gene: TRBV5-1; CDR3aa: CASSGGTERTGELFF; CDR3nt: TGCGCCAGCAGTGGGGGGACCGAAAGGACCGGGGAGCTGTTTTTT
d_gene: .; j_gene: TRBJ2-3; abundance: .; v_gene: TRBV30; CDR3aa: CAWSMNSFTDTQYF; CDR3nt: TGTGCCTGGAGTATGAACAGTTTCACAGATACGCAGTATTTT
d_gene: TRBD2; j_gene: TRBJ2-3; abundance: .; v_gene: TRBV4-2; CDR3aa: CASSQGTSGGFTAGGRLLDTQYF; CDR3nt: TGTGCCAGCAGCCAAGGGACTAGCGGGGGCTTCACAGCGGGGGGGCGATTGTTAGATACGCAGTATTTT
d_gene: .; j_gene: TRBJ2-2; abundance: .; v_gene: TRBV5-1; CDR3aa: CASSPFTDSANTGELFF; CDR3nt: TGCGCCAGCAGCCCATTCACGGACAGTGCGAACACCGGGGAGCTGTTTTTT
d_gene: TRBD2; j_gene: TRBJ2-2; abundance: once; v_gene: TRBV7-6; CDR3aa: CASSLTSGNTGELFF; CDR3nt: TGTGCCAGCAGCTTGACTAGCGGGAACACCGGGGAGCTGTTTTTT
d_gene: .; j_gene: TRBJ1-5; abundance: .; v_gene: TRBV7-9; CDR3aa: CASSSSPGSNQPQHF; CDR3nt: TGTGCCAGCAGCTCTAGCCCTGGGAGCAATCAGCCCCAGCATTTT
d_gene: TRBD2; j_gene: TRBJ2-1; abundance: once; v_gene: TRBV7-9; CDR3aa: CASSLLAGGHEQFF; CDR3nt: TGTGCCAGCAGCTTATTAGCGGGGGGCCATGAGCAGTTCTTC
d_gene: TRBD2; j_gene: TRBJ2-4; abundance: .; v_gene: TRBV5-8; CDR3aa: CASSKGLAGVIAKNIQYF; CDR3nt: TGTGCCAGCAGCAAAGGACTAGCGGGAGTTATAGCCAAAAACATTCAGTACTTC
d_gene: .; j_gene: TRBJ1-6; abundance: .; v_gene: TRBV7-3; CDR3aa: CASSLGVSPLHF; CDR3nt: TGTGCCAGCAGCCTAGGTGTGAGTCCCCTCCACTTT
d_gene: TRBD2; j_gene: TRBJ2-2; abundance: .; v_gene: TRBV15; CDR3aa: CATTPGGTGELFF; CDR3nt: TGTGCCACGACCCCGGGGGGCACCGGGGAGCTGTTTTTT
d_gene: .; j_gene: TRBJ2-3; abundance: .; v_gene: TRBV5-1; CDR3aa: CASSLGWGRTDTQYF; CDR3nt: TGCGCCAGCAGCTTGGGATGGGGGCGCACAGATACGCAGTATTTT
d_gene: .; j_gene: TRBJ1-2; abundance: .; v_gene: TRBV7-2; CDR3aa: CASSLVIGGRIGYGYTF; CDR3nt: TGTGCCAGCAGCTTAGTGATCGGGGGGCGCATCGGCTATGGCTACACCTTC
d_gene: TRBD2; j_gene: TRBJ2-1; abundance: .; v_gene: TRBV19; CDR3aa: CASSPGGSQYNEQFF; CDR3nt: TGTGCCAGTAGTCCGGGGGGTTCTCAATACAATGAGCAGTTCTTC